The rows below give T cell receptor beta chains drawn from one sample of a study of blood T cell repertoires in COVID-19. Measured with immunoSEQ multiplex PCR; TCRdb has only the in-frame clones, and not every one. In the table there are about 300,000 clones, just over 85% of which are singletons. Sequenced sample: PBMCs or T cells enriched from blood (not recorded which). The receptors here all came from a young woman who had recovered from COVID-19. Both conserved end residues are trimmed from each CDR3. D genes are given only for firm matches.

>TRBV21-1|14|NA
ASNADRGVVNTEAF
>TRBV10-3|13|NA
AISELEILDYGYT
>TRBV4-1|13|NA
ASSRVLTPNYGYT
>TRBV6-5|12|NA
ASRFTESTDTQY
>TRBV7-2|14|TRBD2
ASSERGTSRSRGQY
>TRBV18|13|NA
ASSPRRQDTGEQY
>TRBV11-2|13|TRBD1
ASSPGQRVTGELF
>TRBV27|9|NA
ASGAEPEAF
>TRBV10-3|11|NA
AIAGTQRGGYT
>TRBV6-5|13|NA
ASSDSGDGNQPQH
>TRBV12-3/TRBV12-4|11|TRBD2
ASSGGAGDTQY
>TRBV6-5|13|TRBD2
ASSQLAGGPGEQF
>TRBV3-1/TRBV3-2|10|NA
ASSQVTEGYT
>TRBV4-1|16|NA
ASSQVSFDFGHTDTQY
>TRBV6-5|11|NA
ASSFTGNQPQH
>TRBV18|13|NA
ASSPLKGGHSPLH
>TRBV6-6|13|NA
ASTPIGEGNQPQH
>TRBV29-1|11|NA
SVEDGLGEGYT
>TRBV3-1/TRBV3-2|11|TRBD1
ASRDRPNQEQF
>TRBV7-9|12|TRBD1
ASSLDRGQNGYT
>TRBV28|11|NA
ASSPNLNTEAF
>TRBV24-1|13|NA
ATPRGQKLSYEQY
>TRBV28|13|TRBD1
ASSFIGDRDYEQY
>TRBV30|14|TRBD1
AWGRGQGTYPHGYT
>TRBV10-2|12|NA
ASSDFRNNSPLH
>TRBV7-9|14|TRBD2
ASSSIAGASYNEQF
>TRBV9|15|TRBD1
ASSRVPKTGPLQPQH
>TRBV5-6|11|TRBD1
ASSGGTGKKLF
>TRBV7-3|11|NA
ASSSGVTETQY
>TRBV19|12|TRBD2
AATSGGLGNEQF
>TRBV30|12|NA
AWSGTSPDQPQH
>TRBV7-8|13|NA
ASSLGDFSNTEAF
>TRBV5-1|11|NA
ASHYTNTGELF
>TRBV3-1/TRBV3-2|11|NA
ASSPHRATEAF
>TRBV9|12|NA
ASSVGDTPYEQY
>TRBV2|11|NA
ASSEVRVEGYT
>TRBV6-1|10|NA
ASSTGVTEAF
>TRBV10-2|13|TRBD2
ASRPGLAGSYEQY
>TRBV28|9|NA
ASSWVRGYT
>TRBV15|12|NA
ATSSGDILNIQY
>TRBV7-8|12|TRBD1
ASSSGQLEETQY
>TRBV24-1|14|NA
ATRDSLRGANTEAF
>TRBV18|14|TRBD1
ASSPQRGGNTGELF
>TRBV29-1|13|TRBD1
SARTGEGLSNEQF
>TRBV28|14|NA
ASSLPVGVIVYEQY
>TRBV11-3|11|NA
ASSKSTYNEQF
>TRBV7-3|16|NA
ASSLPPPLAGILDTQY
>TRBV5-1|12|NA
ASSLQGSDTEAF
>TRBV19|10|NA
ASSTTVYGYT
>TRBV5-1|11|NA
ASSPGSTYEQY
>TRBV5-6|9|TRBD1
ASSLTGDPY
>TRBV20-1|9|NA
RALRGGEAF
>TRBV9|12|NA
ASSPQGGRNTIY
>TRBV30|12|NA
AWSVLGQSDGYT
>TRBV3-1/TRBV3-2|11|NA
ASLMSTKNIQY
>TRBV7-3|12|TRBD2
ASSSGLESLTQY
>TRBV20-1|9|TRBD1
SARGDSEAF
>TRBV18|12|TRBD1
ASSPRQGDQPQH
>TRBV6-5|9|NA
ASSKLETQY